What follows are 26 T cell receptor beta chains derived from one specimen sequenced in a study of regulatory T cells in long-lasting Graves disease. Noted time point: newly diagnosed GD, antithyroid drugs for less than 3 months. RNA from PBMCs was the source of the TCR library. Investigators prepared the TCR beta libraries by applying iRepertoire HTBI primers and Arm-PCR of CDR3 regions. TCRdb ran MiXCR on the multiplex PCR reads and lists one entry per CDR3 protein. Altogether 350,000 to 550,000 distinct CDR3 sequences are present, 16% being singletons, with the ten largest covering less than 30%. Another study also made use of these data, one on T cells in Graves' hyperthyroidism and ophthalmopathy.

The specimen was peripheral blood mononuclear cells (PBMCs), collected at new diagnosis, from a patient treated with antithyroid drugs. The receptor set was obtained from a woman aged 18-30 years with Graves disease.

V gene TRBV5-1 combines with J gene TRBJ2-5; 14 bases line up with TRBD2. Germline trimming cut 5 bases from V and 4 bases from J; bases unmatched to any gene: 7. In germline, CDR1 is SGHRS, CDR2 YFSETQ. The CDR3 totals 16 residues. The DNA for the CDR3 is TGCGCCAGCAGGGGACTAGCGGGAGCCTCGGGAGAGACCCAGTACTTC. Translated, it gives CASRGLAGASGETQYF.

CDR3 loop: CAWRGAVWLAGEEQYF. The CDR3 nucleotides are TGTGCCTGGAGAGGGGCCGTTTGGCTAGCGGGAGAAGAGCAGTACTTC. The chain recombines TRBV30 with TRBJ2-7; 10 bases map to TRBD2. The CDR3 is made up of 16 amino acids. V shed 3 bases, J shed 7 bases, and the junction held 15 bases outside the gene matches. Germline-derived CDR1 and CDR2 are GTSNPN and SVGIG (reference sequence).

The V and J genes are TRBV30 and TRBJ1-1; possible D gene TRBD1, 5 bases. V was pared by 6 bases and J by 5 bases, with 13 bases between. CDR3 length: 12 residues. Germline V lookup: CDR1 GTSNPN, CDR2 SVGIG (reference sequence). The CDR3 DNA reads as TGTGCCTGCCACGGGGGTCGAACTGAAGCTTTCTTT. Protein: CACHGGRTEAFF. Using reference TRBV30 and TRBJ1-1 for the parts outside the CDR3, the full variable domain is SQTIHQWPATLVQPVGSPLSLECTVEGTSNPNLYWYRQAAGRGLQLLFYSVGIGQISSEVPQNLSASRPQDRQFILSSKKLLLSDSGFYLCACHGGRTEAFFGQGTRLTVV.

Only a few counts were recorded for this clonotype. The genes are TRBV12-3 or TRBV12-4 and TRBJ1-5, with D perhaps matching TRBD1 (5 bases). CDR3 size: 16 residues. The ends were cut back, 6 bases at V and 9 bases at J, with 24 bases in the middle. CDR3 in DNA: TGTGCCAGCAGCCTTCTCACGGGACTGGGACGAGGGCCCCAGCATTTT. It is translated as CASSLLTGLGRGPQHF.

This clonotype was detected many times. The chain is built from TRBV7-9 and TRBJ1-5; D remains ambiguous. This CDR3 has 15 residues. Per the germline V gene, CDR1 is SEHNR and CDR2 is FQNEAQ (reference sequence). The ends were cut back, 1 base at V and 3 bases at J, with 10 bases in the middle. The CDR3 here is CASSLGSASNQPQHF. The CDR3 DNA sequence: TGTGCCAGCAGCTTAGGAAGCGCTTCCAATCAGCCCCAGCATTTT.

This clonotype was recorded many times. This sequence joins TRBV28 and TRBJ2-7; 7 nucleotides agree with TRBD1. Trimming cost V 6 bases and J 8 bases; bases outside gene matches: 10. CDR1 is MDHEN and CDR2 is SYDVKM in the germline V gene. This CDR3 comprises 13 residues. CDR3 sequence: CASSRIQGMKQYF. CDR3 bases: TGTGCCAGCAGCCGGATACAGGGGATGAAGCAGTACTTC.

This clonotype was counted only a few times. The V and J genes are TRBV3-1 and TRBJ2-7; D ambiguous. This CDR3 comprises 14 residues. Germline values: CDR1 LGHDT, CDR2 YNNKEL (reference sequence). Trimming cost V 0 bases and J 0 bases, with 6 bases left between them. CDR3 residues: CASSQDISSYEQYF. For the CDR3, the DNA is TGTGCCAGCAGCCAAGATATCAGCTCCTACGAGCAGTACTTC.

J is TRBJ2-4 and V is TRBV11-2, with D perhaps assigned TRBD1 or TRBD2 (5 bases each). Germline lookup yields CDR1 SGHAT and CDR2 FQNNGV. Trimming removed 2 bases from V and 3 bases from J, with 14 bases in between. The CDR3 covers 16 residues. The CDR3 region has the DNA TGTGCCAGCAGCTTAAGCCTTCTGGGGGTCAAAAACATTCAGTACTTC. This codes for CASSLSLLGVKNIQYF. The full variable domain, its missing parts supplied by reference TRBV11-2 and TRBJ2-4, is EAGVAQSPRYKIIEKRQSVAFWCNPISGHATLYWYQQILGQGPKLLIQFQNNGVVDDSQLPKDRFSAERLKGVDSTLKIQPAKLEDSAVYLCASSLSLLGVKNIQYFGAGTRLSVL.

This clonotype has a handful of counts. This chain uses TRBV7-9 with TRBJ2-3; a weak D match, TRBD2 (5 bases). V lost 6 bases, J lost 4 bases, and 17 bases lay in between. CDR3 length: 15 residues. Germline loops: CDR1 SEHNR, CDR2 FQNEAQ (reference sequence). For the CDR3, the DNA is TGTGCCAGCAGTTGCCAGCGGATTGGACCAGATACGCAGTATTTT. This codes for CASSCQRIGPDTQYF. The complete variable domain, with remaining parts taken from reference TRBV7-9 and TRBJ2-3, reads DTGVSQNPRHKITKRGQNVTFRCDPISEHNRLYWYRQTLGQGPEFLTYFQNEAQLEKSRLLSDRFSAERPKGSFSTLEIQRTEQGDSAMYLCASSCQRIGPDTQYFGPGTRLTVL.

This clonotype was seen more than once but under ten times. The gene calls are TRBV27 and TRBJ1-1, with D possibly TRBD1 on 5 matching bases. V gave up 5 bases and J gave up 1 base, with 14 bases separating them. Looked up from germline, CDR1 is MNHEY and CDR2 is SMNVEV (reference sequence). The CDR3 totals 15 residues. This chain's CDR3 is CASSGPGTANTEAFF. CDR3 coding DNA: TGTGCCAGCAGTGGACCCGGGACGGCGAACACTGAAGCTTTCTTT.

This clonotype was seen repeatedly, ten times or more. The chain combines TRBV7-9 with TRBJ1-2; D is perhaps TRBD1 (5 bases). In germline, CDR1 is SEHNR, CDR2 FQNEAQ (reference sequence). The CDR3 loop spans 13 amino acids. V was trimmed by 0 bases and J by 3 bases, leaving 5 bases between them. The DNA of the CDR3 is TGTGCCAGCAGCTTAGCAGGGGACTATGGCTACACCTTC. Protein sequence: CASSLAGDYGYTF.

This clonotype has a single count. A much larger clone differs from this one at a single base, so this may be a read error. This chain joins TRBV11-3 and TRBJ2-7, with D perhaps matching TRBD1 (8 bases). CDR3 length: 14 amino acids. The V gene's germline CDR1 is SGHNT and CDR2 YENEEA. Between the trimmed V and J ends, which lost 5 bases and 3 bases, there was a span of 14 bases. This chain's CDR3 is CASSPRGTGYEQYF. The CDR3 DNA reads as TGTGCCAGCAGCCCGCGGGGGACAGGCTACGAGCAGTACTTC.

This clonotype was observed a handful of times. This chain joins TRBV20-1 and TRBJ2-1; no clear D. The CDR3 runs 14 residues. V was pared by 1 base and J by 4 bases, with 11 bases between. CDR1 and CDR2 (germline): DFQATT, SNEGSKA (reference sequence). CDR3 DNA sequence: TGCAGTGCTAGAGGTCCCGTTGCTTACAATGAGCAGTTCTTC. Translated: CSARGPVAYNEQFF.

This clonotype was seen repeatedly, ten times or more. The rearrangement links TRBV28 to TRBJ2-7; D is uncertain. Germline CDR1 is MDHEN and CDR2 is SYDVKM. Trimming pared 5 bases from V and 3 bases from J, leaving 11 bases between. The CDR3 is 13 amino acids. The CDR3 region is CASSIGQIYEQYF. CDR3 nucleotide sequence: TGTGCCAGCAGTATAGGGCAGATCTACGAGCAGTACTTC.

The chain employs TRBV6-1 and TRBJ2-3; TRBD2 aligns across 16 bases. TRBJ2-1 matches the DNA end more closely, so the J call is doubtful. Germline values: CDR1 MNHNS, CDR2 SASEGT. This CDR3 contains 16 residues. CDR3 DNA: TGTGCCAGCACTGGAAGGGGACTAGCGGGGGGGAATGAGCAGTTCTTC. It yields the protein CASTGRGLAGGNEQFF.

A remark on this clonotype: This CDR3 fails to terminate in the conserved phenylalanine or tryptophan, so it likely reflects a read error. This chain uses TRBV3-1 with TRBJ2-1; D gene ambiguous. Looked up from germline, CDR1 is LGHDT and CDR2 is YNNKEL (reference sequence). CDR3 size: 18 residues. The CDR3 DNA is TGTGCCAGCAGCCAAGGGTTAGGCAAAAACGGGCTTACGAATGGGCAGTTCGTC. Translation gives CASSQGLGKNGLTNGQFV.

The chain is built from TRBV27 and TRBJ2-7; D remains unclear. The CDR3 is 15 amino acids. Germline CDR1 MNHEY, CDR2 SMNVEV (reference sequence). V was pared by 0 bases and J by 4 bases, with 13 bases between. Written as DNA, the CDR3 is TGTGCCAGCAGTTTATCCCTGGGGTGGCGGTACGAGCAGTACTTC. Translation gives CASSLSLGWRYEQYF.

This clonotype was counted a few times. The rearrangement links TRBV5-4 to TRBJ1-2; D gene unclear. The CDR3 is 14 residues long. Germline V lookup: CDR1 SGHNT, CDR2 YYREEE (reference sequence). With 3 bases removed from V and 6 bases from J, the gap between germline ends came to 15 bases. Here the CDR3 DNA reads TGTGCCAGCAGCTCCCGTTCGACCCAAGATGGCTACACCTTC. It translates to CASSSRSTQDGYTF.

The genes are TRBV5-8 and TRBJ2-5; 14 nucleotides agree with TRBD2. The V segment lost 3 bases and the J segment 2 bases; nucleotides outside the gene matches: 6. The CDR3 covers 17 residues. The germline V gene encodes CDR1 SGHTS and CDR2 YDEGEE. CDR3 loop: CASSWGLAGVGQETQYF. The CDR3, as DNA: TGTGCCAGCAGCTGGGGACTAGCGGGGGTGGGTCAAGAGACCCAGTACTTC.

This clonotype was seen at least ten times. One end of the junction varies from germline; a read error may be responsible. The V gene is TRBV12-3 or TRBV12-4, the J gene TRBJ2-7, with 7 bases aligning to TRBD2. CDR3 length: 11 amino acids. The CDR3 protein is CASSLGGIPLF. Written as DNA, the CDR3 is TGTGCCAGCAGTTTGGGAGGGATTCCACTCTTC.

This clonotype was found many times. The J gene is TRBJ1-1, the V gene TRBV18; no definite D call. Germline CDR1 KGHSH, CDR2 LQKENI. The length of the CDR3 is 15 residues. V was shortened by 0 bases and J by 0 bases, with 8 bases between the two germline ends. The CDR3 spells CASSPPANLNTEAFF. The CDR3 DNA sequence: TGTGCCAGCTCACCACCCGCAAACCTGAACACTGAAGCTTTCTTT.

This chain joins TRBV4-2 and TRBJ2-1; 9 bases match TRBD1. Germline V lookup: CDR1 LGHNA, CDR2 YNFKEQ. The CDR3 is 13 amino acids. The V and J ends lost 3 bases and 9 bases, in that order; junction bases with no gene match: 3. In DNA, the CDR3 is TGTGCCAGCAGCCAGGGGACAGGGCTTGAGCAGTTCTTC. This translates into CASSQGTGLEQFF.

Ten or more counts support this clonotype. The genes are TRBV20-1 and TRBJ2-3, with 12 bases matching TRBD2. The CDR3 is made up of 15 amino acids. Trimming cost V 3 bases and J 3 bases; bases outside gene matches: 4. Germline V gene lookup returns CDR1 DFQATT and CDR2 SNEGSKA (reference sequence). CDR3: CSASRTSGNTDTQYF. The CDR3 DNA sequence: TGCAGTGCTAGTCGGACTAGCGGGAATACAGATACGCAGTATTTT.

This clonotype came up a few times. The V call is TRBV10-3, the J call TRBJ2-1, with D possibly being TRBD1 (5 bases). The V and J ends lost 5 bases and 0 bases respectively, with 17 bases between them. CDR3 length: 17 residues. Germline V gene data show CDR1 as ENHRY and CDR2 as SYGVKD. The CDR3 sequence: CAISPATASSSYNEQFF. CDR3 DNA sequence: TGTGCCATCAGTCCGGCGACAGCTTCGAGCTCCTACAATGAGCAGTTCTTC.

The J gene is TRBJ1-5, the V gene TRBV29-1; 9 bases match TRBD1. After removal of 4 bases from V and 2 bases from J, the junction contained 6 bases not matched to a gene. CDR1 SQVTM and CDR2 ANQGSEA come from the germline V gene. The CDR3 is made up of 15 amino acids. The CDR3 DNA follows: TGCAGCGTTGCCGAACAGGGGGCTGGCAATCAGCCCCAGCATTTT. Protein: CSVAEQGAGNQPQHF.

There are a few counts of this clonotype. The chain carries TRBV7-2 and TRBJ1-3, with a tentative D call TRBD1 (5 bases). The germline V gene encodes CDR1 SGHTA and CDR2 FQGNSA. Trimming cost V 5 bases and J 0 bases, with 8 bases left between them. The CDR3 covers 14 residues. The CDR3, as DNA: TGTGCCAGCAGCGCAGGGTTCTCTGGAAACACCATATATTTT. Its translation: CASSAGFSGNTIYF. Variable domain in full (rest from reference TRBV7-2 and TRBJ1-3): GAGVSQSPSNKVTEKGKDVELRCDPISGHTALYWYRQSLGQGLEFLIYFQGNSAPDKSGLPSDRFSAERTGGSVSTLTIQRTQQEDSAVYLCASSAGFSGNTIYFGEGSWLTVV.